The 21 T cell receptor beta chains below all came from one sample that was sequenced in a study of OX40 agonist ivuxolimab in advanced cancers. The method was immunoSEQ multiplex PCR; TCRdb's version includes in-frame clones alone and lacks a portion of them. The table records fewer than 65,000 clones, around nine tenths of them present only once. The source was CD4+ or CD8+ T cells sorted from blood, collected in a trial of the OX40 agonist ivuxolimab. Receptor source: an adult with an advanced solid tumor such as melanoma, head and neck, liver or kidney cancer.

This rearrangement joins TRBV28 to TRBJ1-1, with D uncertain. V lost 2 bases and J 3 bases, leaving 7 bases between the germline ends. The CDR3 runs 13 residues. In germline, CDR1 is MDHEN, CDR2 SYDVKM. The CDR3 nucleotides are TGTGCCAGCAGTTTAGTAACAGACACTGAAGCTTTCTTT. Translated, it gives CASSLVTDTEAFF.

The chain joins TRBV13 to TRBJ2-1; possible D gene TRBD1, 7 bases. The germline V and J ends were trimmed by 0 bases and 6 bases, with 15 bases remaining between them. CDR3 length: 16 residues. Germline CDR1 PRHDT, CDR2 FYEKMQ (reference sequence). The DNA of the CDR3 is TGTGCCAGCAGCTTAGGCGGGGGACAGCTGCTCAATGAGCAGTTCTTC. Its translation is CASSLGGGQLLNEQFF.

The chain is built from TRBV29-1 and TRBJ1-3; no clear D. The V gene lost 6 bases and the J gene lost 7 bases, with 10 bases spanning the gap. Germline lookup yields CDR1 SQVTM and CDR2 ANQGSEA. The CDR3 runs to 11 residues. The CDR3 loop is CSVQPDNTIYF. In DNA form, the CDR3 reads TGCAGCGTCCAACCTGATAACACCATATATTTT.

J is TRBJ2-2 and V is TRBV29-1; 7 nucleotides align to TRBD2. The CDR3 has 11 amino acids. CDR1 and CDR2 from the germline V gene are SQVTM and ANQGSEA. The CDR3, as DNA: TGCGGGGGGGCGAACACCGGGGAGCTGTTTTTT. This gives the protein CGGANTGELFF.

The rearrangement uses TRBV19 and TRBJ1-5; TRBD1 is a possible D gene (6 bases). With 3 bases removed from V and 0 bases from J, the gap between germline ends came to 15 bases. Germline CDR1 is LNHDA and CDR2 is SQIVND (reference sequence). CDR3 length: 17 amino acids. In DNA form, the CDR3 reads TGTGCCAGTAGTATCGGCTGGACAGCGTATAGCAATCAGCCCCAGCATTTT. Translating gives CASSIGWTAYSNQPQHF.

This sequence joins TRBV2 and TRBJ2-1, with 11 bases lining up with TRBD2. Germline V CDR1 and CDR2: SNHLY, FYNNEI. The CDR3 loop spans 15 amino acids. V was clipped by 3 bases and J by 6 bases; unmatched bases: 4. The CDR3 sequence is CASSDASGGPNEQFF. CDR3 DNA sequence: TGTGCCAGCAGTGATGCTAGCGGGGGGCCCAATGAGCAGTTCTTC.

The chain couples TRBV5-1 to TRBJ2-3; 10 nucleotides align to TRBD2. CDR3 size: 16 residues. Germline CDR1 SGHRS, CDR2 YFSETQ. Losses at the gene ends were 0 bases for V and 9 bases for J; bases not matched to a gene: 10. CDR3 amino acids: CASSLDLAGGGGTQYF. The DNA for the CDR3 is TGCGCCAGCAGCTTGGATTTAGCGGGGGGAGGCGGAACGCAGTATTTT. The whole variable domain, remainder taken from reference TRBV5-1 and TRBJ2-3, is KAGVTQTPRYLIKTRGQQVTLSCSPISGHRSVSWYQQTPGQGLQFLFEYFSETQRNKGNFPGRFSGRQFSNSRSEMNVSTLELGDSALYLCASSLDLAGGGGTQYFGPGTRLTVL.

The chain joins TRBV2 to TRBJ2-5; D is possibly TRBD1 (6 bases). The CDR3 totals 14 residues. Germline V CDR1 and CDR2: SNHLY, FYNNEI. Trimming took 9 bases from V and 7 from J, leaving 21 bases between them. The CDR3 reads CASRTEPTRGTQYF. The CDR3 DNA follows: TGTGCCAGTAGGACAGAGCCAACTCGAGGGACCCAGTACTTC.

This chain uses TRBV28 with TRBJ1-1; 10 positions agree with TRBD1. Trimming at V came to 2 bases and at J to 4 bases, leaving 1 base not matched to a gene. The CDR3 runs to 14 residues. From germline, CDR1 is MDHEN and CDR2 SYDVKM. CDR3 protein: CASSLDRGPTEAFF. The CDR3 DNA reads TGTGCCAGCAGTTTAGACAGGGGGCCCACTGAAGCTTTCTTT.

This clone was seen more than once but under ten times. V usage is TRBV27 and J usage is TRBJ2-2; weak D call: TRBD2 (6 bases). The ends were cut back, 2 bases at V and 0 bases at J, with 7 bases in the middle. CDR3 length equals 15 residues. From germline, CDR1 is MNHEY and CDR2 SMNVEV (reference sequence). CDR3 amino acids: CASSLGGTNTGELFF. CDR3 sequence (DNA): TGTGCCAGCAGTTTAGGCGGGACGAACACCGGGGAGCTGTTTTTT.

The chain couples TRBV6-6 to TRBJ1-2, with D possibly matching TRBD1 (5 bases). Per the germline V gene, CDR1 is MNHNY and CDR2 is SVGAGI (reference sequence). The CDR3 length is 13 residues. The V gene lost 0 bases and the J gene lost 7 bases, with 9 bases spanning the gap. The CDR3 reads CASSYSEGSGYTF. CDR3 in DNA: TGTGCCAGCAGTTACTCGGAGGGGAGTGGCTACACCTTC.

V is TRBV7-8 and J is TRBJ2-2; D ambiguous. The V and J ends lost 3 bases and 3 bases respectively, with 11 bases between them. Germline-derived CDR1 and CDR2 are SGHVS and FQNEAQ. The CDR3 totals 15 residues. DNA for the CDR3: TGTGCCAGCAGCTTGTTTGGGATCGACACCGGGGAGCTGTTTTTT. It is translated as CASSLFGIDTGELFF.

The genes are TRBV10-3 and TRBJ2-7; tentative D call: TRBD1 (6 bases). This CDR3 is 13 amino acids long. With 10 bases removed from V and 2 bases from J, the gap between germline ends came to 15 bases. CDR1 and CDR2 (germline): ENHRY, SYGVKD. The CDR3 is CASGSRDTYEQYF. CDR3 nucleotide sequence: TGTGCCAGTGGGTCCCGGGACACCTACGAGCAGTACTTC.

The chain recombines TRBV6-5 with TRBJ1-5; 8 nucleotides agree with TRBD1. The CDR3 is 15 residues long. Germline V gene sequence: CDR1 MNHEY, CDR2 SVGAGI. Germline trimming cut 6 bases from V and 2 bases from J; bases unmatched to any gene: 6. CDR3 sequence reads: CASSRTGNGNQPQHF. CDR3 sequence (DNA): TGTGCCAGCAGCCGGACAGGGAATGGCAATCAGCCCCAGCATTTT.

The chain employs TRBV28 and TRBJ1-2, with 7 nucleotides matching TRBD1. The CDR3 runs to 14 residues. Trimming at V came to 9 bases and at J to 3 bases, leaving 10 bases not matched to a gene. From germline, CDR1 is MDHEN and CDR2 SYDVKM. As DNA, the CDR3 is TGTGCCAGTATCAGGGGGGGAGCAGACTATGGCTACACCTTC. This encodes CASIRGGADYGYTF.

This clone was seen only once. This specimen includes other DNA sequences encoding the same CDR3. The V gene is TRBV2, the J gene TRBJ1-4; the D gene is possibly TRBD1 (6 bases). The CDR3 loop spans 15 amino acids. V lost 6 bases and J 3 bases, leaving 14 bases between the germline ends. Per germline, CDR1 SNHLY and CDR2 FYNNEI. The CDR3 region has the DNA TGTGCCAGCAGACCAACAGGGACACCTAATGAAAAACTGTTTTTT. Its protein is CASRPTGTPNEKLFF.

V and J are TRBV18 and TRBJ1-4, with TRBD1 identical over 10 bases. J was trimmed by 7 bases and V by 3 bases; bases with no gene match: 5. The germline V gene has CDR1 KGHSH and CDR2 LQKENI. This CDR3 comprises 15 residues. CDR3 DNA: TGTGCCAGCTCACCCGACAGGGGGCTGTCTGAAAAACTGTTTTTT. This gives the protein CASSPDRGLSEKLFF.

V and J are TRBV30 and TRBJ1-5; D possibly corresponds to TRBD1 (5 bases). Germline V lookup: CDR1 GTSNPN, CDR2 SVGIG (reference sequence). V was cut by 5 bases and J by 3 bases, with 17 bases left in between. The CDR3 spans 15 residues. The DNA for the CDR3 is TGTGCCTGGTCGGGCGGGGACGGTTACAATCAGCCCCAGCATTTT. Translation: CAWSGGDGYNQPQHF. Based on the CDR3 plus reference TRBV30 and TRBJ1-5, the full variable domain is SQTIHQWPATLVQPVGSPLSLECTVEGTSNPNLYWYRQAAGRGLQLLFYSVGIGQISSEVPQNLSASRPQDRQFILSSKKLLLSDSGFYLCAWSGGDGYNQPQHFGDGTRLSIL.

The chain joins TRBV29-1 to TRBJ2-7, with a weak D call TRBD2 (6 bases). The CDR3 length is 12 residues. CDR1 and CDR2 (germline): SQVTM, ANQGSEA. Trimming cost V 4 bases and J 7 bases, with 14 bases left between them. The CDR3 spells CSVGTPRGEQYF. CDR3 DNA: TGCAGCGTTGGGACGCCTCGGGGGGAGCAGTACTTC.

J is TRBJ2-5 and V is TRBV7-3; D is possibly TRBD2 (6 bases). The germline gives CDR1 SGHTA, CDR2 FQGTGA. Deletions cut 4 bases from V and 5 bases from J, with 14 bases between. The CDR3 is 14 residues long. This CDR3 is CASSSGTLQETQYF. Written as DNA, the CDR3 is TGTGCCAGCAGCTCAGGGACTCTCCAGGAGACCCAGTACTTC.

V is TRBV5-1 and J is TRBJ1-4; D is unclear. CDR1 and CDR2 (germline): SGHRS, YFSETQ. V lost 2 bases to trimming and J lost 0 bases, with 14 bases between them. CDR3 length equals 17 residues. CDR3 in amino acids: CASSFTAGYATNEKLFF. For the CDR3, the DNA is TGCGCCAGCAGCTTTACAGCCGGTTATGCAACTAATGAAAAACTGTTTTTT.